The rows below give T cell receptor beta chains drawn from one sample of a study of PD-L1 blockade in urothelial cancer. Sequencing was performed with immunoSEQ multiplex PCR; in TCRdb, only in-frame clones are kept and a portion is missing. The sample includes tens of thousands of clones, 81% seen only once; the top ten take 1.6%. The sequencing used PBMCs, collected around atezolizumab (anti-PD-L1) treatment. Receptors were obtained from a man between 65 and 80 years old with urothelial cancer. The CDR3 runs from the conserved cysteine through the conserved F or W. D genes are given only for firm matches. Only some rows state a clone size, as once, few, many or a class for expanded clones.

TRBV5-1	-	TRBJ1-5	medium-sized	CASSIDGFNQPQHF	TGCGCCAGCAGCATAGACGGGTTTAATCAGCCCCAGCATTTT
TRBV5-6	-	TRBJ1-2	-	CASSLVQGPYGYTF	TGTGCCAGCAGCTTGGTTCAGGGGCCCTATGGCTACACCTTC
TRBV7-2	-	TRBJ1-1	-	CASSLQRLEAFF	TGTGCCAGCAGCTTGCAGAGGTTGGAAGCTTTCTTT
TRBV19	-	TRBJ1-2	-	CASTGANYGYTF	TGTGCCAGTACGGGGGCTAACTATGGCTACACCTTC
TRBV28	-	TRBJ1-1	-	CASSLSLSPNTEAFF	TGTGCCAGCAGTTTATCCCTAAGCCCGAACACTGAAGCTTTCTTT
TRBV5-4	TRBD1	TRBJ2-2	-	CASSLEKGAGTGELFF	TGTGCCAGCAGCTTGGAGAAGGGGGCGGGCACCGGGGAGCTGTTTTTT
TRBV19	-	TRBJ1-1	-	CASSNSAGANTEAFF	TGTGCCAGTAGTAATTCGGCGGGAGCGAACACTGAAGCTTTCTTT
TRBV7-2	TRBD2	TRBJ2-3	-	CASSLAGRTSTDTQYF	TGTGCCAGCAGCTTAGCCGGGAGGACTTCCACAGATACGCAGTATTTT
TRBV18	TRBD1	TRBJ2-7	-	CASSPVGHRGAYEQYF	TGTGCCAGCTCACCCGTTGGGCACAGGGGCGCTTACGAGCAGTACTTC
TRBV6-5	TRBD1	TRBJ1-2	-	CASSYGLGQNAGYTF	TGTGCCAGCAGTTACGGGCTGGGACAGAATGCTGGCTACACCTTC
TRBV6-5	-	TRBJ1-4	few	CASSRTLNPEGGLFF	TGTGCCAGCAGCCGAACCTTGAACCCCGAGGGTGGACTGTTTTTT
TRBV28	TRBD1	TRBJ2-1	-	CASSLLQGGEQFF	TGTGCCAGCAGTTTACTACAGGGGGGTGAGCAGTTCTTC
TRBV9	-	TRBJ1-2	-	CASKAEGLSGGYTF	TGTGCCAGCAAAGCAGAAGGCCTCTCAGGGGGCTACACCTTC
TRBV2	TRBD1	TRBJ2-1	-	CASTKGQGSNEQFF	TGTGCCAGCACCAAAGGACAGGGGAGCAATGAGCAGTTCTTC
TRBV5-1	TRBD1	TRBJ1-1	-	CASSLNRGQSTEAFF	TGCGCCAGCAGCCTAAACAGGGGGCAGAGCACTGAAGCTTTCTTT
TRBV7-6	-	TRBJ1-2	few	CASRSGFGYTF	TGTGCCAGCAGAAGCGGGTTTGGCTACACCTTC
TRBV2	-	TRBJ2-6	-	CASNKEAYSGANVLTF	TGTGCCAGCAATAAGGAGGCCTACTCTGGGGCCAACGTCCTGACTTTC
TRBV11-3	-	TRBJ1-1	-	CASSEYPDLNTEAFF	TGTGCCAGCAGCGAGTACCCCGACTTGAACACTGAAGCTTTCTTT
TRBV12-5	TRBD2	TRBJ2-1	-	CASAGTSVSPLPYNEQFF	TGTGCTAGTGCCGGGACTAGCGTTTCACCCCTCCCCTACAATGAGCAGTTCTTC
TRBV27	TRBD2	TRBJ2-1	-	CASSPEGTSRNEQFF	TGTGCCAGCAGTCCCGAAGGGACTAGTCGTAATGAGCAGTTCTTC
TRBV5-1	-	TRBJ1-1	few	CASKVGRDTEAFF	TGCGCCAGCAAGGTCGGCCGGGACACTGAAGCTTTCTTT
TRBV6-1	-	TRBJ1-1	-	CASGRGTEAFF	TGTGCCAGTGGGAGGGGGACTGAAGCTTTCTTT
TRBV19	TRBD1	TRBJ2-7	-	CASSLGTETYEQYF	TGTGCCAGTAGTCTAGGGACAGAGACTTACGAGCAGTACTTC
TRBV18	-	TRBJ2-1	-	CASSPVTLSREQFF	TGTGCCAGCTCACCCGTAACGTTGAGCAGGGAGCAGTTCTTC